The 10 T cell receptor beta chains below were found in one sample sequenced in a study of T cell responses to AZD1222 COVID-19 vaccine. The table came from immunoSEQ multiplex PCR; TCRdb's copy has only in-frame clones and leaves some out. The sample has over 150,000 clones, around 90% seen once. Source: peripheral blood, taken on day 0 of AZD1222 vaccination. The source is an adult in good health.

The V and J genes are TRBV19 and TRBJ2-2, with 10 positions matching TRBD2. Trimming at V came to 7 bases and at J to 4 bases, leaving 9 bases not matched to a gene. This CDR3 has 16 amino acids. The germline CDR1 and CDR2 sequences are LNHDA and SQIVND (reference sequence). The CDR3 DNA is TGTGCCAGTACTAGGAGAGCGGGAGGGCCCACCGGGGAGCTGTTTTTT. Protein product: CASTRRAGGPTGELFF.

J is TRBJ2-1 and V is TRBV7-9; 12 nucleotides match TRBD2. Germline CDR1 SEHNR, CDR2 FQNEAQ (reference sequence). This CDR3 has 19 amino acids. Trimming at V came to 5 bases and at J to 1 base, leaving 12 bases not matched to a gene. CDR3 in amino acids: CASSTPPTSGRGSYNEQFF. DNA for the CDR3: TGTGCCAGCAGCACCCCCCCGACTAGCGGGAGAGGGTCCTACAATGAGCAGTTCTTC.

This clone was counted once. The chain has TRBV10-3 and TRBJ2-3, with 9 nucleotides matching TRBD2. The CDR3 runs 15 residues. The V and J ends lost 4 bases and 4 bases, in that order; junction bases with no gene match: 6. Germline assignment: CDR1 ENHRY and CDR2 SYGVKD. The CDR3 sequence is CAISGRVAGADTQYF. CDR3 sequence (DNA): TGTGCCATCAGTGGAAGGGTAGCGGGGGCAGATACGCAGTATTTT.

This chain uses TRBV15 with TRBJ1-2, with 7 bases aligning to TRBD1. This CDR3 has 19 amino acids. Germline trimming cut 1 base from V and 1 base from J; bases unmatched to any gene: 15. Germline V gene data show CDR1 as LNHNV and CDR2 as YYDKDF (reference sequence). The CDR3 here is CATSRVTLVPNRGNYGYTF. CDR3 DNA sequence: TGTGCCACCAGCAGAGTAACACTCGTCCCCAACAGGGGTAACTATGGCTACACCTTC.

The V and J genes are TRBV13 and TRBJ2-7, with 8 bases aligning to TRBD2. The CDR3 runs 16 residues. CDR1 is PRHDT, CDR2 FYEKMQ, per germline (reference sequence). Germline trimming cut 0 bases from V and 1 base from J; bases unmatched to any gene: 5. CDR3 coding DNA: TGTGCCAGCAGCTTAGGATTGGCGGGAGGTTCCTACGAGCAGTACTTC. Amino acid sequence: CASSLGLAGGSYEQYF.

This chain uses TRBV4-1 with TRBJ2-1; D unclear. This CDR3 is built from 16 residues. Germline V gives CDR1 MGHRA, CDR2 YSYEKL. V lost 1 base to trimming and J lost 1 base, with 11 bases between them. The CDR3 DNA is TGCGCCAGCAGCCAAGCCGCAGCCCCTTCCTACAATGAGCAGTTCTTC. Its translation is CASSQAAAPSYNEQFF.

This clone appeared once. CDR3: CASPRGGAQTGELFF. CDR3 bases: TGTGCCAGCCCCCGAGGGGGGGCGCAAACCGGGGAGCTGTTTTTT. The gene calls are TRBV18 and TRBJ2-2; TRBD2 might be the D (7 bases). V was shortened by 8 bases and J by 5 bases, with 18 bases between the two germline ends. The CDR3 consists of 15 residues. Germline loops: CDR1 KGHSH, CDR2 LQKENI.

This chain connects TRBV5-4 to TRBJ2-7; 8 bases are a match to TRBD2. The CDR3 contains 16 residues. V gave up 5 bases and J gave up 0 bases; unmatched junction bases: 10. The V gene's germline CDR1 is SGHNT and CDR2 YYREEE (reference sequence). CDR3 sequence: CASRPHPGTSSYEQYF. The CDR3 DNA reads as TGTGCCAGCAGGCCTCACCCCGGGACTAGCTCCTACGAGCAGTACTTC. Full variable domain (remainder filled in from reference TRBV5-4 and TRBJ2-7): ETGVTQSPTHLIKTRGQQVTLRCSSQSGHNTVSWYQQALGQGPQFIFQYYREEENGRGNFPPRFSGLQFPNYSSELNVNALELDDSALYLCASRPHPGTSSYEQYFGPGTRLTVT.

This chain connects TRBV2 to TRBJ1-4; 7 bases are shared with TRBD1. This CDR3 has 13 residues. The V segment lost 8 bases and the J segment 5 bases; nucleotides outside the gene matches: 5. In germline, CDR1 is SNHLY, CDR2 FYNNEI. The CDR3 DNA is TGTGCCAGCGGGGACAGTGCAAATGAAAAACTGTTTTTT. This encodes CASGDSANEKLFF.

This clone appeared a single time. V and J are TRBV6-5 and TRBJ1-5; D call uncertain. Trimming removed 5 bases from V and 4 bases from J, with 9 bases in between. Germline V gene lookup returns CDR1 MNHEY and CDR2 SVGAGI. The CDR3 runs to 13 residues. In nucleotides, the CDR3 is TGTGCCAGCAGTACCACCATTAATCAGCCCCAGCATTTT. Translated: CASSTTINQPQHF.